Listed below are T cell receptor beta chains from one sample, sequenced in a study of cytomegalovirus exposure and HLA in healthy donors. Repertoires were generated with immunoSEQ multiplex PCR, while TCRdb's copy carries only in-frame clones and drops some. The table has 95,000 to 130,000 clones, 8% to 10% seen once. Sequenced: PBMCs. The source of these receptors is a man in his thirties or forties in good health and CMV-seronegative. The CDR3 runs from the conserved cysteine through the conserved F or W. Fields, in order: V gene, J gene, clone size, D gene, CDR3 DNA, CDR3 protein. D genes are given only for firm matches. Clone size, where shown, is once, few, many, or a class for clones that have expanded.

V gene: TRBV6-1; J gene: TRBJ1-4; clone size: few; D gene: -; CDR3 DNA: TGTGCCAGCAGTGGAGATTTGGGACAAACTAATCCAAAACTGTTTTTT; CDR3 protein: CASSGDLGQTNPKLFF
V gene: TRBV19; J gene: TRBJ1-1; clone size: -; D gene: -; CDR3 DNA: TGTGCCAGTAGCCCCCTGCGCACTGAAGCTTTCTTT; CDR3 protein: CASSPLRTEAFF
V gene: TRBV6-5; J gene: TRBJ2-7; clone size: -; D gene: TRBD1; CDR3 DNA: TGTGCCAGCAGCCGAAACCGGGACAGGGTCCACGAGCAGTACTTC; CDR3 protein: CASSRNRDRVHEQYF
V gene: TRBV29-1; J gene: TRBJ1-1; clone size: few; D gene: -; CDR3 DNA: TGCAGCGGGGGGGGCCATGGACGTGAAGCTTTCTTT; CDR3 protein: CSGGGHGREAFF
V gene: TRBV14; J gene: TRBJ1-4; clone size: few; D gene: -; CDR3 DNA: TGTGCCAGCAGCCAAGAACCCAGAGGTGAAAAACTGTTTTTT; CDR3 protein: CASSQEPRGEKLFF
V gene: TRBV6-5; J gene: TRBJ2-2; clone size: few; D gene: -; CDR3 DNA: TGTGCCAGCAGACGTCCGGGCACCGGGGAGCTGTTTTTT; CDR3 protein: CASRRPGTGELFF
V gene: TRBV5-8; J gene: TRBJ2-2; clone size: -; D gene: -; CDR3 DNA: TGTGCCAGCAGCCCCAAATGGGGCCCTAGCGCCGGGGAGCTGTTTTTT; CDR3 protein: CASSPKWGPSAGELFF
V gene: TRBV18; J gene: TRBJ2-2; clone size: -; D gene: -; CDR3 DNA: TGTGCCAGCTCACCACTGAGCGGCACCGGGGAGCTGTTTTTT; CDR3 protein: CASSPLSGTGELFF
V gene: TRBV4-1; J gene: TRBJ1-4; clone size: -; D gene: -; CDR3 DNA: TGCGCCAGCAGCCAATTTTTTGTAGGGAGAGGAAAACTGTTTTTT; CDR3 protein: CASSQFFVGRGKLFF
V gene: TRBV4-3; J gene: TRBJ1-3; clone size: few; D gene: -; CDR3 DNA: TGCGCCAGCAGCCAGGCGGGAGGGACGGGGAACACCATATATTTT; CDR3 protein: CASSQAGGTGNTIYF
V gene: TRBV7-9; J gene: TRBJ1-1; clone size: few; D gene: -; CDR3 DNA: TGTGCCAGCAGCGTAAAACGGGAAACTGAAGCTTTCTTT; CDR3 protein: CASSVKRETEAFF
V gene: TRBV7-9; J gene: TRBJ2-1; clone size: -; D gene: -; CDR3 DNA: TGTGCCCTCGCGGGGGCTGAAAAACGGAACAATGAGCAGTTCTTC; CDR3 protein: CALAGAEKRNNEQFF
V gene: TRBV9; J gene: TRBJ1-4; clone size: few; D gene: TRBD1; CDR3 DNA: TGTGCCAGCAGCGCAAGACAGGGCACTAATGAAAAACTGTTTTTT; CDR3 protein: CASSARQGTNEKLFF
V gene: TRBV7-2; J gene: TRBJ1-2; clone size: few; D gene: TRBD1; CDR3 DNA: TGTGCCAGCAGCCCGCGACAGGGGGGCTATGGCTACACCTTC; CDR3 protein: CASSPRQGGYGYTF
V gene: TRBV5-1; J gene: TRBJ2-5; clone size: few; D gene: -; CDR3 DNA: TGCGCCAGCAGCTTATTGTCCCCAGGGGCCAATCTCCAAGAGACCCAGTACTTC; CDR3 protein: CASSLLSPGANLQETQYF
V gene: TRBV10-3; J gene: TRBJ2-7; clone size: -; D gene: TRBD1; CDR3 DNA: TGTGCCATCACCGCGACAGGGGGCCACGAGCAGTACTTC; CDR3 protein: CAITATGGHEQYF